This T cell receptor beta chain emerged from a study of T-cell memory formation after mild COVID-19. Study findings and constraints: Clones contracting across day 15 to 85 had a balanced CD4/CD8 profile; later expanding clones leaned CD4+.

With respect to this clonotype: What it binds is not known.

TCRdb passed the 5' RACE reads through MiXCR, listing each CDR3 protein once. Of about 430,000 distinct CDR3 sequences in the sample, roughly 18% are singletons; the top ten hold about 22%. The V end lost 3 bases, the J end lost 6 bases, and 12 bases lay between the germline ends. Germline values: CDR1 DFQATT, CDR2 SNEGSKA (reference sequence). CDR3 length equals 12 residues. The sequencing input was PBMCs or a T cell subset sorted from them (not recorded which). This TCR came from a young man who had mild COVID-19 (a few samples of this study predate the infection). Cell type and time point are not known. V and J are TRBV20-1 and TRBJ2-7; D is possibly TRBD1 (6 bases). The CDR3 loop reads CSASDGRGEQYF. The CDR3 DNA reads TGCAGTGCTAGTGACGGCAGGGGCGAGCAGTACTTC.